This TCR beta chain comes out of a study of blood T cells in healthy people across ages. Peripheral blood from each donor was collected in a volume of approximately 10 milliliters. The authors isolated at least 6 million PBMCs per sample. This clonotype was seen more than once but under ten times. Then a second PCR, running roughly 6 to 11 cycles, was carried out with a sample-barcoded 5' primer and a J-beta primer mix. Template switching added a 12-random-nucleotide identifier to every cDNA molecule. TCRdb re-analysed the 5' RACE reads in MiXCR, keeping a single row per CDR3 protein. The repertoire holds 600,000 to 850,000 distinct CDR3 sequences, with 43% as singletons. The sequencing input was blood. This TCR came from a woman aged 55-69 years in good health.

As DNA, the CDR3 is TGTGCCACCAGTGACCCTTTGGGGCGACTAGGTAGCACAGATACGCAGTATTTT. Amino acids: CATSDPLGRLGSTDTQYF. The chain is built from TRBV24-1 and TRBJ2-3, with TRBD2 as a possible D gene (6 bases). The CDR3 extends over 18 amino acids. Germline values: CDR1 KGHDR, CDR2 SFDVKD. V dropped 4 bases and J dropped 0 bases, with 19 bases sitting between them.